This T cell receptor (beta chain) was observed in a study of blood T cell repertoires in COVID-19. As for the study in general: Specimens from acute and convalescent COVID-19 originated in the United States, Italy and Spain. T cells, B-cell-depleted T cells, or PBMCs supplied cDNA or gDNA.

The V gene's germline CDR1 is LNHNV and CDR2 YYDKDF (reference sequence). The CDR3 has 13 amino acids. Trimming removed 3 bases at V and 5 bases at J, with 8 bases between. Sequencing used immunoSEQ multiplex PCR; TCRdb keeps in-frame clones, though not all of them. The sample lists more than 95,000 clones; about four fifths were seen once. This TCR derives from a woman at least 80 years old with active or convalescent COVID-19. Sample: peripheral blood. The genes are TRBV15 and TRBJ1-5; D gene uncertain. The CDR3 region has the DNA TGTGCCACCAGCAGTTATTCCGATCAGCCCCAGCATTTT. The encoded protein is CATSSYSDQPQHF.